The present TCR beta chain was sequenced within a study of blood T cell repertoires in COVID-19. Study at large: Both acute and convalescent COVID-19 samples were obtained from the United States, Italy and Spain. The cDNA or gDNA used as material had been derived from T cells, B-cell-depleted T cells, or PBMCs.

Study processing details: Quantification of nucleated cells was approximated via reference gene primer amplification. Sequenced by immunoSEQ multiplex PCR; TCRdb stores in-frame clones only, minus some. The DNA gave D and trimming, while V, J and clone size come from that table. The sample shows about 250,000 clones, around 90% of them seen only once. CDR3 length: 13 amino acids. CDR1 is SEHNR and CDR2 is FQNEAQ in the germline V gene (reference sequence). The ends were cut back, 7 bases at V and 6 bases at J, with 12 bases in the middle. The chain recombines TRBV7-9 with TRBJ2-2, with D possibly TRBD1 on 6 matching bases. The sample was peripheral blood. This clonotype was obtained from a man aged 25 to 40 with COVID-19, enrolled during active disease. The CDR3 coding sequence is TGTGCCAGCACCATTCCAGGGGCCGGGGAGCTGTTTTTT. It codes for CASTIPGAGELFF.